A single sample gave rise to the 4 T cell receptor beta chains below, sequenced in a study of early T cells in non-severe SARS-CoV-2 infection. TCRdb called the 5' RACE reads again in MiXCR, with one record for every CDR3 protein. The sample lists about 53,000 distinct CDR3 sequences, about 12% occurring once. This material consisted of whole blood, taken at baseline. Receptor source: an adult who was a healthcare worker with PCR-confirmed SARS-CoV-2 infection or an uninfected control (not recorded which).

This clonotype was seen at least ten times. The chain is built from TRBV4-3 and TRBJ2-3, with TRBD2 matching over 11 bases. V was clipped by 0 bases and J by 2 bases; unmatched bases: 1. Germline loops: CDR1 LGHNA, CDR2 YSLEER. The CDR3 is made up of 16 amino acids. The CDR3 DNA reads TGCGCCAGCAGCCAAGAGACTAGCGGGACCACAGATACGCAGTATTTT. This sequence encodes CASSQETSGTTDTQYF.

In DNA form, the CDR3 reads TGCGCCAGCAGGGAACGGGACACCTCTGTAAAATCCTACGAGCAGTACTTC. Encoded protein: CASRERDTSVKSYEQYF. The gene calls are TRBV10-1 and TRBJ2-7; weak D call: TRBD1 (6 bases). The germline V gene encodes CDR1 WNHNN and CDR2 SYGVQD (reference sequence). The CDR3 has 17 amino acids. Deletions cut 6 bases from V and 1 base from J, with 22 bases between.

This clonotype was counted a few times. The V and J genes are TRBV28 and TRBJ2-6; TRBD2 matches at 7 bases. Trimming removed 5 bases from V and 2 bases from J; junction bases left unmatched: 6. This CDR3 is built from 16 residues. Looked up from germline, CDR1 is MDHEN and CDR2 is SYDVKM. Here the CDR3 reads CASSAAGVTGANVLTF. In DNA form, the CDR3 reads TGTGCCAGCAGTGCGGCGGGGGTCACTGGGGCCAACGTCCTGACTTTC. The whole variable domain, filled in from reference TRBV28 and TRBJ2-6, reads DVKVTQSSRYLVKRTGEKVFLECVQDMDHENMFWYRQDPGLGLRLIYFSYDVKMKEKGDIPEGYSVSREKKERFSLILESASTNQTSMYLCASSAAGVTGANVLTFGAGSRLTVL.

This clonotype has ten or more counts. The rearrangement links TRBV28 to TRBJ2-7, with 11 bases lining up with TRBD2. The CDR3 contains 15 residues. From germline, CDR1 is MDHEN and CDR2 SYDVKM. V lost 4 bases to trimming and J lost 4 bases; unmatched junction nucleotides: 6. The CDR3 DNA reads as TGTGCCAGCAGTTCCCCGGTAGCGGGAGGGTACGAGCAGTACTTC. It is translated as CASSSPVAGGYEQYF.